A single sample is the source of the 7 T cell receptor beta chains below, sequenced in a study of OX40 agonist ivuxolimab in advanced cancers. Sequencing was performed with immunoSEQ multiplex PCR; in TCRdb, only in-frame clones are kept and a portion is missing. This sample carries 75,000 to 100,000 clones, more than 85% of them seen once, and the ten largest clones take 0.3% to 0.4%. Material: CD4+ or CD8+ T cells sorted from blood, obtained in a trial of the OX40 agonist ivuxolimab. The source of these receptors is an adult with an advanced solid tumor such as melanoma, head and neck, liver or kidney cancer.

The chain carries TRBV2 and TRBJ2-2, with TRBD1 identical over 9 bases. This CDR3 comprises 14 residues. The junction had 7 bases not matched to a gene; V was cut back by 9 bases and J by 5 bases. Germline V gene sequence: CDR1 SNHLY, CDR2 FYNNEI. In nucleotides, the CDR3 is TGTGCCAGTCTCCCGGGACAGGGAACCGGGGAGCTGTTTTTT. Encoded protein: CASLPGQGTGELFF.

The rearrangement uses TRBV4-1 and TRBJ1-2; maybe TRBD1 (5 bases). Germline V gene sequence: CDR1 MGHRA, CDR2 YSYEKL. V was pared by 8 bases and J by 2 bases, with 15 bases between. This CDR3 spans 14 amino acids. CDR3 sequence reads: CASPAGGGNYGYTF. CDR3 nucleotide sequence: TGCGCCAGCCCCGCCGGGGGGGGGAACTATGGCTACACCTTC.

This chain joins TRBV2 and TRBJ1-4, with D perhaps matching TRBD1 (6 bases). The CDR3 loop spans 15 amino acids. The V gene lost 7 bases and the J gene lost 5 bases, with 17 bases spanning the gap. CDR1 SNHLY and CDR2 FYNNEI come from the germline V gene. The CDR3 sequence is CASTEGGGPNEKLFF. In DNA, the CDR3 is TGTGCCAGCACTGAGGGGGGGGGACCCAATGAAAAACTGTTTTTT.

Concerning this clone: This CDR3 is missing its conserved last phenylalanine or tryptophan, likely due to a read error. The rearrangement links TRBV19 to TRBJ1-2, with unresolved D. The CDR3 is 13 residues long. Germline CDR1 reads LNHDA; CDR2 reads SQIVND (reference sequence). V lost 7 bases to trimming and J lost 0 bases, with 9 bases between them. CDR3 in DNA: TGTGCCAGTAAGGCAAGAACTAACTATGGCTACACCCTC. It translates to CASKARTNYGYTL.

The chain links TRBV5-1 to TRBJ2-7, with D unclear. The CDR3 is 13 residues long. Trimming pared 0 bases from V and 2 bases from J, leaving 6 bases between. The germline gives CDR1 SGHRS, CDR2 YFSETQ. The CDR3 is CASSLEPAYEQYF. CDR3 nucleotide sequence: TGCGCCAGCAGCTTGGAACCGGCCTACGAGCAGTACTTC.

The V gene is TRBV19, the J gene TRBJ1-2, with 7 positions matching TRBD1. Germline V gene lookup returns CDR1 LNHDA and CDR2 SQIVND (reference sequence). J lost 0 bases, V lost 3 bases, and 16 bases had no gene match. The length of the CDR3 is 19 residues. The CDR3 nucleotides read TGTGCCAGTAGTATGGAGGGGGCGCGGGCCCGGGGAGCTAACTATGGCTACACCTTC. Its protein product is CASSMEGARARGANYGYTF.

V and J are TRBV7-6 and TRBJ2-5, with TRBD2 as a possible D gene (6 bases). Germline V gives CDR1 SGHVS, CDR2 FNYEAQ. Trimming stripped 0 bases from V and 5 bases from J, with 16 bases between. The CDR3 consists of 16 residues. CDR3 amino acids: CASSLAKGLPVETQYF. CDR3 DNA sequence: TGTGCCAGCAGCTTAGCGAAGGGACTCCCAGTGGAGACCCAGTACTTC.